The clone carrying this TCR beta chain was observed a few times. V dropped 4 bases and J dropped 0 bases, with 16 bases sitting between them. The CDR3 is 16 amino acids. The germline CDR1 and CDR2 sequences are SGHDN and FVKESK. The source of the sample is a study of blood T cell repertoires in COVID-19. The overall study: PBMCs, B-cell-depleted T cells, or T cells were the source of the cDNA or gDNA that made up the material.

The protocol was immunoSEQ multiplex PCR, while the TCRdb copy is restricted to in-frame clones and leaves out a portion. Of about 190,000 clones listed, 70% to 80% are singletons. The rearrangement uses TRBV14 and TRBJ2-7; a possible D gene is TRBD1 (6 bases). This clonotype originated in a woman aged 50 to 60 with acute or convalescent COVID-19. Sequencing was performed on peripheral blood. CDR3 in amino acids: CASSPRTGTYSYEQYF. The CDR3 coding sequence is TGTGCCAGCAGCCCCCGTACCGGGACATACTCCTACGAGCAGTACTTC.